These T cell receptor beta chains were read from a single sample in a study of CD8+ T cells in alopecia areata. The data were produced by immunoSEQ multiplex PCR, yet TCRdb's version contains in-frame clones alone and is incomplete. The data contain around 150,000 clones, around 82% of them seen just once; the ten biggest clones take up about 25%. Sequenced material: CD8+ T cells sorted from blood, taken at week 4, from a patient treated with tofacitinib. The receptors were gathered from a human donor with alopecia areata. The CDR3 runs from the conserved cysteine through the conserved F or W. A D gene is named only where the DNA matches it firmly. Some rows mark clone size as missing; the rest say once, few, many or name a class of expanded clone.

v_gene: TRBV7-2; abundance: .; d_gene: TRBD1; j_gene: TRBJ2-5; CDR3aa: CASSSPTGLETQYF; CDR3nt: TGTGCCAGCAGCTCCCCGACAGGGCTAGAGACCCAGTACTTC
v_gene: TRBV7-9; abundance: .; d_gene: .; j_gene: TRBJ2-5; CDR3aa: CASSLAGGGAETQYF; CDR3nt: TGTGCCAGCAGCTTAGCAGGAGGGGGCGCGGAGACCCAGTACTTC
v_gene: TRBV20-1; abundance: .; d_gene: .; j_gene: TRBJ2-7; CDR3aa: CSATTDYEQYF; CDR3nt: TGCAGTGCTACGACAGACTACGAGCAGTACTTC
v_gene: TRBV30; abundance: few; d_gene: .; j_gene: TRBJ1-1; CDR3aa: CAWSVMAVNTEAFF; CDR3nt: TGTGCCTGGAGTGTGATGGCGGTGAACACTGAAGCTTTCTTT
v_gene: TRBV7-9; abundance: .; d_gene: .; j_gene: TRBJ1-1; CDR3aa: CASSSTHEAFF; CDR3nt: TGTGCCAGCAGCTCGACACACGAAGCTTTCTTT
v_gene: TRBV11-2; abundance: .; d_gene: TRBD1; j_gene: TRBJ2-7; CDR3aa: CASSFPTGHYEQYF; CDR3nt: TGTGCCAGCAGCTTCCCGACAGGGCACTACGAGCAGTACTTC
v_gene: TRBV30; abundance: .; d_gene: TRBD1; j_gene: TRBJ2-7; CDR3aa: CAWSGGTGVDEQYF; CDR3nt: TGTGCCTGGAGTGGAGGGACAGGGGTCGACGAGCAGTACTTC
v_gene: TRBV27; abundance: .; d_gene: .; j_gene: TRBJ1-1; CDR3aa: CASSLWRDTEAFF; CDR3nt: TGTGCCAGCAGTTTATGGAGGGACACTGAAGCTTTCTTT
v_gene: TRBV6-5; abundance: .; d_gene: .; j_gene: TRBJ1-2; CDR3aa: CASSYFGPDYGYTF; CDR3nt: TGTGCCAGCAGTTACTTCGGACCGGATTATGGCTACACCTTC
v_gene: TRBV19; abundance: .; d_gene: .; j_gene: TRBJ1-2; CDR3aa: CASSDGVYGYTF; CDR3nt: TGTGCCAGTAGTGACGGGGTCTATGGCTACACCTTC
v_gene: TRBV4-3; abundance: .; d_gene: .; j_gene: TRBJ2-3; CDR3aa: CASSQGPAADTQYF; CDR3nt: TGCGCCAGCAGCCAGGGCCCAGCAGCAGATACGCAGTATTTT
v_gene: TRBV15; abundance: .; d_gene: .; j_gene: TRBJ2-1; CDR3aa: CATSREGVSNEQFF; CDR3nt: TGTGCCACCAGCAGAGAAGGGGTATCCAATGAGCAGTTCTTC
v_gene: TRBV4-3; abundance: .; d_gene: .; j_gene: TRBJ1-1; CDR3aa: CASSQDSRADTEAFF; CDR3nt: TGCGCCAGCAGCCAAGACAGCAGGGCTGACACTGAAGCTTTCTTT
v_gene: TRBV25-1; abundance: .; d_gene: .; j_gene: TRBJ2-3; CDR3aa: CASSEYGLSTDTQYF; CDR3nt: TGTGCCAGCAGTGAATATGGCCTTAGCACAGATACGCAGTATTTT
v_gene: TRBV30; abundance: .; d_gene: .; j_gene: TRBJ2-3; CDR3aa: CAWSMTGGAENTQYF; CDR3nt: TGTGCCTGGAGTATGACGGGGGGCGCAGAAAATACGCAGTATTTT
v_gene: TRBV30; abundance: .; d_gene: TRBD2; j_gene: TRBJ2-7; CDR3aa: CAWSVGAGGSDEQYF; CDR3nt: TGTGCCTGGAGTGTAGGAGCGGGGGGATCTGACGAGCAGTACTTC
v_gene: TRBV7-2; abundance: .; d_gene: TRBD2; j_gene: TRBJ2-3; CDR3aa: CASSFSFLRGGADTQYF; CDR3nt: TGTGCCAGCAGCTTTAGTTTCCTGCGGGGGGGCGCAGATACGCAGTATTTT
v_gene: TRBV4-3; abundance: .; d_gene: .; j_gene: TRBJ2-7; CDR3aa: CASSQYGGGYEQYF; CDR3nt: TGCGCCAGCAGCCAGTATGGGGGCGGCTACGAGCAGTACTTC
v_gene: TRBV5-1; abundance: .; d_gene: .; j_gene: TRBJ2-7; CDR3aa: CASSSTSNYEQYF; CDR3nt: TGCGCCAGCAGCTCGACTAGTAACTACGAGCAGTACTTC
v_gene: TRBV7-2; abundance: .; d_gene: .; j_gene: TRBJ2-7; CDR3aa: CASSFGGREQYF; CDR3nt: TGTGCCAGCAGCTTCGGGGGGCGGGAGCAGTACTTC
v_gene: TRBV6-1; abundance: .; d_gene: .; j_gene: TRBJ2-7; CDR3aa: CASSDRDHYLYEQYF; CDR3nt: TGTGCCAGCAGTGACCGGGACCACTATCTCTACGAGCAGTACTTC
v_gene: TRBV19; abundance: once; d_gene: TRBD2; j_gene: TRBJ2-2; CDR3aa: CASSRTSGGPTGELFF; CDR3nt: TGTGCCAGTAGTCGGACTAGCGGGGGACCGACCGGGGAGCTGTTTTTT
v_gene: TRBV7-9; abundance: few; d_gene: .; j_gene: TRBJ2-3; CDR3aa: CASSLTSTVVTDTQYF; CDR3nt: TGTGCCAGCAGCTTAACATCTACGGTGGTCACAGATACGCAGTATTTT
v_gene: TRBV6-6; abundance: .; d_gene: .; j_gene: TRBJ2-7; CDR3aa: CASSHPTPGNYEQYF; CDR3nt: TGTGCCAGCAGCCACCCTACCCCAGGCAACTACGAGCAGTACTTC
v_gene: TRBV6-5; abundance: .; d_gene: .; j_gene: TRBJ1-1; CDR3aa: CASRILGGTEAFF; CDR3nt: TGTGCCAGCAGAATACTAGGGGGCACTGAAGCTTTCTTT
v_gene: TRBV2; abundance: .; d_gene: TRBD2; j_gene: TRBJ2-5; CDR3aa: CASSELKGTSAKETQYF; CDR3nt: TGTGCCAGCAGTGAGCTCAAGGGGACTAGCGCTAAAGAGACCCAGTACTTC
v_gene: TRBV30; abundance: .; d_gene: .; j_gene: TRBJ1-3; CDR3aa: CAWSGGTKGNTIYF; CDR3nt: TGTGCCTGGAGCGGGGGGACTAAGGGAAACACCATATATTTT
v_gene: TRBV6-6; abundance: .; d_gene: TRBD1; j_gene: TRBJ1-6; CDR3aa: CASTPDRGDSPLHF; CDR3nt: TGTGCCAGCACCCCCGACAGGGGTGATTCACCCCTCCACTTT
v_gene: TRBV13; abundance: .; d_gene: .; j_gene: TRBJ1-5; CDR3aa: CASSFSLNQPQHF; CDR3nt: TGTGCCAGCAGCTTTTCCCTTAATCAGCCCCAGCATTTT
v_gene: TRBV12-2; abundance: .; d_gene: .; j_gene: TRBJ1-5; CDR3aa: CASRPTRTGVDSNQPQHF; CDR3nt: TGTGCAAGTCGCCCTACCCGGACAGGGGTTGATAGCAATCAGCCCCAGCATTTT
v_gene: TRBV7-9; abundance: .; d_gene: .; j_gene: TRBJ2-7; CDR3aa: CASSLTQPYEQYF; CDR3nt: TGTGCCAGCAGCTTAACGCAGCCCTACGAGCAGTACTTC
v_gene: TRBV27; abundance: .; d_gene: .; j_gene: TRBJ2-5; CDR3aa: CASSLSGLGGLQETQYF; CDR3nt: TGTGCCAGCAGTTTAAGCGGGTTGGGGGGCCTTCAAGAGACCCAGTACTTC
v_gene: TRBV2; abundance: once; d_gene: .; j_gene: TRBJ1-2; CDR3aa: CASSASLWTDPPTLYGYTF; CDR3nt: TGTGCCAGCAGTGCCAGCCTCTGGACAGACCCGCCAACCCTCTATGGCTACACCTTC
v_gene: TRBV7-9; abundance: .; d_gene: TRBD1; j_gene: TRBJ1-1; CDR3aa: CASSPRQGGFNTEAFF; CDR3nt: TGTGCCAGCAGCCCCCGACAGGGGGGGTTCAACACTGAAGCTTTCTTT
v_gene: TRBV29-1; abundance: .; d_gene: .; j_gene: TRBJ2-1; CDR3aa: CSVEGQKYNEQFF; CDR3nt: TGCAGCGTTGAGGGACAAAAATACAATGAGCAGTTCTTC
v_gene: TRBV2; abundance: .; d_gene: .; j_gene: TRBJ2-1; CDR3aa: CASDPGHLGNEQFF; CDR3nt: TGTGCCAGCGATCCGGGACACTTGGGCAATGAGCAGTTCTTC
v_gene: TRBV4-3; abundance: .; d_gene: .; j_gene: TRBJ1-2; CDR3aa: CASSQDRGTLDGYTF; CDR3nt: TGCGCCAGCAGCCAAGATAGAGGCACCCTTGATGGCTACACCTTC
v_gene: TRBV5-1; abundance: .; d_gene: .; j_gene: TRBJ1-5; CDR3aa: CASSLWAGQPQHF; CDR3nt: TGCGCCAGCAGCTTGTGGGCCGGGCAGCCCCAGCATTTT
v_gene: TRBV11-2; abundance: .; d_gene: .; j_gene: TRBJ2-3; CDR3aa: CASSLEGGGDTTDTQYF; CDR3nt: TGTGCCAGCAGCTTAGAAGGTGGGGGGGACACCACAGATACGCAGTATTTT
v_gene: TRBV5-8; abundance: once; d_gene: .; j_gene: TRBJ2-3; CDR3aa: CASTERGMADTQYF; CDR3nt: TGTGCCAGCACCGAAAGGGGGATGGCAGATACGCAGTATTTT